The 30 T cell receptor beta chains below were found in one sample sequenced in a study of T cell clonality in common variable immunodeficiency. Only in-frame clones appear in the TCRdb table, and some are missing; sequencing was by immunoSEQ multiplex PCR. Listed for the sample are about 37,000 clones, none seen a single time. Sequencing was carried out using peripheral blood mononuclear cells. The receptors here all came from a person aged 18-70 years in good health.

This clone was detected ten times or more. The CDR3 end falls 3 residues outside the read, so it is completed with the germline J gene. The V call is TRBV6-2 or TRBV6-3, the J call TRBJ2-3; TRBD2 matches 7 bases. Germline values: CDR1 MNHEY, CDR2 SVGEGT. This CDR3 has 16 amino acids. V lost 6 bases, J lost 1 base, and 10 bases stayed unmatched. The part of the CDR3 DNA that was read is TGTGCCAGCAGAGTTGAAGCTAGCGGCCGCACAGATACG. Translating it yields CASRVEASGRTDT. The CDR3 in full is CASRVEASGRTDTQYF.

This clone was recorded at least ten times. The missing CDR3 end, 3 residues past where the read stops, is filled in from the germline J gene. The V call is TRBV5-5, the J call TRBJ2-1; 7 bases agree with TRBD1. CDR3 length: 15 residues. V lost 3 bases, J lost 0 bases, and 3 bases stayed unmatched. CDR1 SGHKS and CDR2 YYEKEE come from the germline V gene (reference sequence). Partial CDR3 DNA: TGTGCCAGCAGCTGGACAGGTAGCTCCTACAATGAG. Translation gives CASSWTGSSYNE. The entire CDR3 is CASSWTGSSYNEQFF. The full variable domain, rest sourced from reference TRBV5-5 and TRBJ2-1, is DAGVTQSPTHLIKTRGQQVTLRCSPISGHKSVSWYQQVLGQGPQFIFQYYEKEERGRGNFPDRFSARQFPNYSSELNVNALLLGDSALYLCASSWTGSSYNEQFFGPGTRLTVL.

Ten or more counts support this clone. The DNA ends 3 residues before the CDR3 does, and the rest of the CDR3 is filled in from the germline J gene. This sequence joins TRBV10-1 and TRBJ2-3; TRBD2 might be the D (5 bases). The V end was cut by 6 bases, the J end by 0 bases, with 19 bases between. This CDR3 comprises 17 residues. CDR1 is WNHNN and CDR2 is SYGVQD in the germline V gene (reference sequence). The CDR3 bases that were read are TGCGCCAGCAGGAGTAAGCGGAGAGAACGAAGCACAGATACG. This encodes CASRSKRRERSTDT. The entire CDR3 protein is CASRSKRRERSTDTQYF.

This clone was counted at least ten times. The CDR3 end is not reached by the read, which stops 3 residues before it; the germline J gene fills it in. The chain has TRBV6-1 and TRBJ1-2; weak D call: TRBD1 (6 bases). V lost 0 bases to trimming and J lost 5 bases, with 13 bases between them. The CDR3 is 15 amino acids. Germline V CDR1 and CDR2: MNHNS, SASEGT. CDR3 region: CASSEADAGDYGYTF. The covered CDR3 bases are TGTGCCAGCAGTGAAGCAGACGCAGGGGATTATGGC.

This clone occurred many times. CDR3 DNA, as far as it was read: TGTGCCAGCAGTGTTGGGGCCATGGAGGGC. Protein sequence: CASSVGAMEG. In full, the CDR3 is CASSVGAMEGYTF. The chain joins TRBV2 to TRBJ1-2; D possibly corresponds to TRBD1 (5 bases). From the germline J gene comes the end of the CDR3, since the read stops 3 residues before it. This CDR3 has 13 residues. Germline V gene lookup returns CDR1 SNHLY and CDR2 FYNNEI.

This clone was observed at least ten times. The read ends 3 residues shy of where the CDR3 ends; the end is completed using the germline J gene. This chain uses TRBV6-2 or TRBV6-3 with TRBJ2-2, with TRBD2 matching 8 bases. CDR3 length equals 15 residues. Germline lookup yields CDR1 MNHEY and CDR2 SVGEGT. Trimming took 4 bases from V and 2 from J; bases not matched to a gene: 3. This CDR3 reads CASSSGLANTGELFF. CDR3 DNA (partial): TGTGCCAGCAGTTCAGGACTAGCCAACACCGGGGAG.

This clone was seen many times. The read finishes 3 residues shy of the CDR3 end, and the germline J gene is used to complete it. The chain uses TRBV6-2 or TRBV6-3 and TRBJ1-5, with TRBD1 identical over 8 bases. CDR1 is MNHEY and CDR2 is SVGEGT in the germline V gene. The CDR3 extends over 17 amino acids. V dropped 6 bases and J dropped 4; count of bases not matched to a gene: 14. The CDR3 reads CASRRGTGTGLNQPQHF. The part of the CDR3 DNA that was read is TGTGCCAGCAGACGCGGAACCGGGACAGGACTTAATCAGCCC.

By share, this clone ranks as medium-sized. The read ends 3 residues shy of where the CDR3 ends; the end is completed using the germline J gene. This sample also contains other DNA sequences that code for the same CDR3. V gene TRBV20-1 combines with J gene TRBJ1-3; 8 bases line up with TRBD1. CDR1 DFQATT and CDR2 SNEGSKA come from the germline V gene (reference sequence). After removal of 6 bases from V and 4 bases from J, the junction contained 11 bases not matched to a gene. The CDR3 spans 15 residues. The sequenced part of the CDR3 DNA is TGCAGTGCGCCCGACAGGGGAATATCCGGAAACACC. Amino acids: CSAPDRGISGNT. The whole CDR3 protein reads CSAPDRGISGNTIYF.

This clone was counted ten times or more. The CDR3 end is not reached by the read, which stops 3 residues before it; the germline J gene fills it in. The V gene is TRBV6-2 or TRBV6-3, the J gene TRBJ1-2, with 9 bases identical to TRBD1. The V gene end was trimmed by 6 bases and the J gene end by 2 bases; junction bases not matched to a gene: 7. The germline gives CDR1 MNHEY, CDR2 SVGEGT. This CDR3 is built from 15 residues. CDR3 amino acids: CASSPFGQGNYGYTF. Incomplete CDR3 DNA: TGTGCCAGCAGCCCCTTCGGACAGGGGAACTATGGC.

This clone has only a few counts. The sequence runs out 3 residues before the end of the CDR3; the remainder is reconstructed from the germline J gene. The J gene is TRBJ2-1, the V gene TRBV20-1, with 8 positions matching TRBD2. The CDR3 runs to 14 residues. J gave up 8 bases and V 7 bases, and 13 bases lay outside the gene matches. CDR1 and CDR2 from the germline V gene are DFQATT and SNEGSKA (reference sequence). The CDR3 DNA, read in part, is TGCAGTGTTAGTTTGGCGGGAGGTTCTTATGAG. It specifies CSVSLAGGSYE. The CDR3 reads in full as CSVSLAGGSYEQFF.

This clone was seen ten or more times. Coverage ceases 3 residues before the CDR3 finishes, and the germline J gene fills in the end. The chain joins TRBV19 to TRBJ2-7; 13 nucleotides line up with TRBD2. V shed 4 bases, J shed 6 bases, and the junction held 3 bases outside the gene matches. Germline loops: CDR1 LNHDA, CDR2 SQIVND (reference sequence). The CDR3 length is 14 residues. Incomplete CDR3 DNA: TGTGCCAGTAGTACCGGACTAGCGGGGGTCGAG. The encoded protein is CASSTGLAGVE. The entire CDR3 sequence reads CASSTGLAGVEQYF.

This clone has ten or more counts. The read stops 3 residues short of the end of the CDR3; the missing end is completed from the germline J gene. V usage is TRBV30 and J usage is TRBJ1-1; D is unresolved. V was trimmed by 0 bases and J by 2 bases, leaving 16 bases between them. The CDR3 has 16 residues. Germline CDR1 reads GTSNPN; CDR2 reads SVGIG (reference sequence). CDR3: CAWSVQQKFFNTEAFF. The CDR3 bases that were read are TGTGCCTGGAGTGTACAACAGAAGTTTTTTAACACTGAA.

This clone occurred many times. The observed sequence ends 3 residues before the CDR3 terminus, with the missing tail filled in from the germline J gene. The chain couples TRBV12-3 or TRBV12-4 to TRBJ1-1, with D perhaps matching TRBD1 (5 bases). The CDR3 contains 15 residues. The germline V and J ends were trimmed by 0 bases and 4 bases, with 12 bases remaining between them. Partial CDR3 DNA: TGTGCCAGCAGTTTAGCGACGGGGGGGTTCACTGAA. This codes for CASSLATGGFTE. From start to end, the CDR3 is CASSLATGGFTEAFF.

This clone has more than one count but fewer than ten. Sequencing ends 3 residues short of the CDR3 end; the germline J gene provides the rest. The chain employs TRBV7-9 and TRBJ1-2; D possibly corresponds to TRBD1 (6 bases). V dropped 3 bases and J dropped 4 bases, with 9 bases sitting between them. The CDR3 totals 13 residues. Germline CDR1 and CDR2: SEHNR and FQNEAQ (reference sequence). The covered CDR3 bases are TGTGCCAGCAGCTTTCAGGGGATCTATGGC. Residues: CASSFQGIYG. The complete CDR3 protein is CASSFQGIYGYTF.

This clone was counted at least ten times. The read comes to an end 3 residues before the CDR3 does, leaving the germline J gene to fill in the end. This rearrangement joins TRBV28 to TRBJ2-7, with unresolved D. This CDR3 is built from 11 residues. V lost 4 bases and J 4 bases, leaving 5 bases between the germline ends. Looked up from germline, CDR1 is MDHEN and CDR2 is SYDVKM. The sequenced part of the CDR3 DNA is TGTGCCAGCAGTTCGTATTACGAG. Translating gives CASSSYYE. The full-length CDR3 reads as CASSSYYEQYF.

This clone was counted at least ten times. The CDR3 extends 3 residues past the end of the read, so its final part is completed from the germline J gene. V usage is TRBV5-8 and J usage is TRBJ1-1, with 7 bases identical to TRBD1. The germline V gene has CDR1 SGHTS and CDR2 YDEGEE. With V trimmed by 3 bases and J by 1 base, 3 bases remained unmatched. The length of the CDR3 is 14 residues. CDR3 bases read: TGTGCCAGCAGCTCGGGACAGCCGAACACTGAA. Amino acids: CASSSGQPNTE. The complete CDR3 protein is CASSSGQPNTEAFF.

This clone was found many times. Sequencing ends 3 residues short of the CDR3 end; the germline J gene provides the rest. The chain uses TRBV5-5 and TRBJ1-3; D uncertain. The CDR3 consists of 15 residues. Germline loops: CDR1 SGHKS, CDR2 YYEKEE (reference sequence). Trimming stripped 1 base from V and 0 bases from J, with 8 bases between. The CDR3 reads CASSLLVLSGNTIYF. CDR3 bases read: TGTGCCAGCAGCTTGCTTGTTCTCTCTGGAAACACC.

The table lists this clone with many counts. The read falls 3 residues short of the CDR3 end, and the missing part is taken from the germline J gene. The chain links TRBV30 to TRBJ1-1; D possibly corresponds to TRBD1 (5 bases). Trimming cost V 3 bases and J 1 base, with 12 bases left between them. Germline lookup yields CDR1 GTSNPN and CDR2 SVGIG (reference sequence). The CDR3 extends over 14 amino acids. The sequenced part of the CDR3 DNA is TGTGCCTGGAGGAGGGGAGGGTGGAACACTGAA. Protein: CAWRRGGWNTE. The CDR3 as a whole reads CAWRRGGWNTEAFF. Full variable domain (remainder filled in from reference TRBV30 and TRBJ1-1): SQTIHQWPATLVQPVGSPLSLECTVEGTSNPNLYWYRQAAGRGLQLLFYSVGIGQISSEVPQNLSASRPQDRQFILSSKKLLLSDSGFYLCAWRRGGWNTEAFFGQGTRLTVV.

In this sample, this clone turned up many times. Read coverage stops 3 residues before the CDR3 terminus; the germline J gene supplies the remainder. V is TRBV16 and J is TRBJ1-1; the D is unclear. The V and J ends lost 3 bases and 7 bases respectively, with 12 bases between them. The CDR3 spans 13 residues. CDR1 KGHSY and CDR2 FQNENV come from the germline V gene. The CDR3 bases that were read are TGTGCCAGCAGCCACGGAGCCGGGGATGAA. This encodes CASSHGAGDE. The entire CDR3 reads CASSHGAGDEAFF. Full variable domain (missing parts from reference TRBV16 and TRBJ1-1): GEEVAQTPKHLVRGEGQKAKLYCAPIKGHSYVFWYQQVLKNEFKFLISFQNENVFDETGMPKERFSAKCLPNSPCSLEIQATKLEDSAVYFCASSHGAGDEAFFGQGTRLTVV.

This clone was recorded at least ten times. The read falls 3 residues short of the CDR3 end, and the missing part is taken from the germline J gene. This chain uses TRBV29-1 with TRBJ1-2, with a weak D call TRBD1 (5 bases). The V and J ends lost 6 bases and 4 bases respectively, with 21 bases between them. This CDR3 is built from 15 residues. The V gene's germline CDR1 is SQVTM and CDR2 ANQGSEA. The covered CDR3 bases are TGCAGCGTGGACACGGGACGGGGGGTTAGCTATGGC. This gives the protein CSVDTGRGVSYG. The whole CDR3 protein reads CSVDTGRGVSYGYTF.

This clone was recorded many times. Read coverage stops 3 residues before the CDR3 terminus; the germline J gene supplies the remainder. The chain links TRBV14 to TRBJ2-1, with 8 bases identical to TRBD1. CDR1 is SGHDN, CDR2 FVKESK, per germline. CDR3 size: 14 residues. Trimming took 7 bases from V and 3 from J; bases not matched to a gene: 5. This chain's CDR3 is CASNDRGVYNEQFF. The covered CDR3 bases are TGTGCCAGCAACGACAGGGGTGTCTACAATGAG.

This clone has at least ten counts. The CDR3 goes on 3 residues after the read ends, and that part is filled in from the germline J gene. The chain couples TRBV4-1 to TRBJ2-7; D might be TRBD1 (6 bases). Between the trimmed V and J ends, which lost 4 bases and 3 bases, there was a span of 16 bases. CDR3 size: 15 residues. CDR1 is MGHRA, CDR2 YSYEKL, per germline. CDR3 DNA (partial): TGCGCCAGCAGCCGCCTGCGAACAGGGCACTACGAG. Its translation: CASSRLRTGHYE. The whole CDR3 protein reads CASSRLRTGHYEQYF.

This clone was observed at least ten times. Sequencing ends 3 residues short of the CDR3 end; the germline J gene provides the rest. The genes are TRBV23-1 and TRBJ1-1; the match to TRBD1 covers 7 bases. TRBV23-1 is an ORF; its function is uncertain. The length of the CDR3 is 19 residues. J lost 3 bases, V lost 6 bases, and 22 bases had no gene match. The DNA read from the CDR3 is TGCGCCAGCAGGGAAATTAGGGGGCCAAGAAAAGAGCGGGACACTGAA. Protein: CASREIRGPRKERDTE. The whole CDR3 sequence reads CASREIRGPRKERDTEAFF.

There are many counts of this clone. The read comes to an end 3 residues before the CDR3 does, leaving the germline J gene to fill in the end. The chain is built from TRBV30 and TRBJ2-3; D is perhaps TRBD1 (6 bases). Per the germline V gene, CDR1 is GTSNPN and CDR2 is SVGIG (reference sequence). CDR3 length: 18 amino acids. Trimming shortened V by 1 base and J by 6 bases, and 26 bases separated the two germline ends. This chain's CDR3 is CAWSARRKQGIFTDTQYF. CDR3 DNA (partial): TGTGCCTGGAGTGCGCGGAGGAAACAGGGCATCTTTACGGATACG.

This clone was seen ten or more times. The read halts 3 residues ahead of the CDR3 end, with the missing end drawn from the germline J gene. The chain couples TRBV6-2 or TRBV6-3 to TRBJ1-1; D might be TRBD1 (6 bases). This CDR3 has 14 amino acids. Trimming cost V 6 bases and J 4 bases, with 15 bases left between them. CDR1 MNHEY and CDR2 SVGEGT come from the germline V gene. The CDR3 bases that were read are TGTGCCAGCAGCCCTGCTTCAGGGGCCACTGAA. It encodes CASSPASGATE. The complete CDR3 sequence is CASSPASGATEAFF.

This clone was recorded many times. Germline is not matched at one junction end, which may reflect a read error. The read is 3 residues too short to cover the CDR3 end, so that end is filled in from the germline J gene. The chain combines TRBV4-2 with TRBJ1-3, with D unclear. Germline-derived CDR1 and CDR2 are LGHNA and YNFKEQ. The CDR3 has 11 residues. The chain's CDR3 is CASSLGNTIYF. The DNA read from the CDR3 is TGCGCCAGCAGTCTTGGAAACACC.

This clone came up many times. The observed sequence ends 3 residues before the CDR3 terminus, with the missing tail filled in from the germline J gene. The chain is built from TRBV18 and TRBJ2-4; a weak D match, TRBD1 (5 bases). In germline, CDR1 is KGHSH, CDR2 LQKENI. Trimming cost V 1 base and J 8 bases, with 9 bases left between them. The CDR3 contains 13 residues. CDR3: CASSPRQGDIQYF. Incomplete CDR3 DNA: TGTGCCAGCTCACCACGCCAGGGCGACATT.

This clone was recorded many times. The read ends 3 residues shy of where the CDR3 ends; the end is completed using the germline J gene. This chain joins TRBV5-1 and TRBJ2-2; D call uncertain. V shed 0 bases and J shed 1 base, with 7 bases lying between them. Germline V lookup: CDR1 SGHRS, CDR2 YFSETQ. The CDR3 sequence is 15 residues long. The sequenced part of the CDR3 DNA is TGCGCCAGCAGCTTGGAAGGCCGGAACACCGGGGAG. It yields the protein CASSLEGRNTGE. The whole CDR3 region reads CASSLEGRNTGELFF.

This clone was counted at least ten times. CDR3 in amino acids: CASRRGGRNEQFF. The sequenced part of the CDR3 DNA is TGTGCCAGCAGGCGGGGGGGCCGTAATGAG. The chain carries TRBV5-4 and TRBJ2-1; 9 bases map to TRBD2. The read comes to an end 3 residues before the CDR3 does, leaving the germline J gene to fill in the end. The CDR3 contains 13 residues. Per germline, CDR1 SGHNT and CDR2 YYREEE (reference sequence). Losses at the gene ends were 5 bases for V and 7 bases for J; bases not matched to a gene: 4.

This clone was counted ten times or more. The CDR3 end is not reached by the read, which stops 3 residues before it; the germline J gene fills it in. This chain connects TRBV9 to TRBJ1-4; 12 bases line up with TRBD1. The CDR3 has 17 residues. Trimming took 4 bases from V and 2 from J; bases not matched to a gene: 6. Looked up from germline, CDR1 is SGDLS and CDR2 is YYNGEE. This CDR3 reads CASSPGTGGRTNEKLFF. The CDR3 DNA, read in part, is TGTGCCAGCAGCCCCGGGACAGGGGGCAGGACTAATGAAAAA.